One T cell receptor (beta chain) is described in this entry. Antigen specificity is unknown. Profiled with immunoSEQ multiplex PCR; TCRdb holds only in-frame clones, not every one. The profile shows more than 350,000 clones, approximately 92% of them singletons. Trimming removed 0 bases at V and 5 bases at J, with 17 bases between. Germline V gene lookup returns CDR1 LNHNV and CDR2 YYDKDF (reference sequence). The CDR3 is 16 residues long. The record originates from a study of Ad26.COV2.S vaccination and SARS-CoV-2 variants. At the level of the study: Dosing was one shot or two shots 56 days apart. Findings of the study overall: Substantial breadth was reported for post-vaccination spike-specific CD8+ and CD4+ T cells. There was a possibility that the TCR breadth and depth analyses underestimated total T cell responses.

As to treatment: 15 to 20 received Ad26.COV2.S at low or high dose, single or two shots; about 5 received placebo; per-sample allocation not given. Material that was analyzed had been drawn on day 63 after the first vaccine or placebo injection. In Boston, the donor was an adult between 18-55 years of age. This receptor was identified in a person between 18 and 59 years old who received the Ad26.COV2.S COVID-19 vaccine or a placebo. Specimen: peripheral blood, collected in a trial of Ad26.COV2.S vaccine versus placebo. This chain uses TRBV15 with TRBJ2-7; a possible D gene is TRBD1 (6 bases). As DNA, the CDR3 is TGTGCCACCAGCAGAGACACCGGGACAACCCTTCACGAGCAGTACTTC. Protein sequence: CATSRDTGTTLHEQYF. The full variable domain, its missing parts supplied by reference TRBV15 and TRBJ2-7, is DAMVIQNPRYQVTQFGKPVTLSCSQTLNHNVMYWYQQKSSQAPKLLFHYYDKDFNNEADTPDNFQSRRPNTSFCFLDIRSPGLGDTAMYLCATSRDTGTTLHEQYFGPGTRLTVT.